Sequencing of this TCR beta chain was carried out in a study of blood T cell repertoires in COVID-19. Study overall: The origin of the acute and convalescent COVID-19 samples was the United States, Italy and Spain. T cells, B-cell-depleted T cells, or PBMCs provided the cDNA or gDNA that served as material.

V was cut by 4 bases and J by 0 bases, with 12 bases left in between. Germline V CDR1 and CDR2: ENHRY, SYGVKD. CDR3 length: 16 amino acids. Under the authors' procedure: Reference gene primer amplification gave nucleated cell count estimates. TCRdb keeps only in-frame clones here, not all; method: immunoSEQ multiplex PCR. The V and J calls and clone size come from that table; D and trimming were worked out from the DNA. The repertoire consists of approximately 350,000 clones, with roughly 90% occurring once and the leading ten covering around 3%. The Seattle patients joined while their infection was active and were tracked longitudinally afterward.

The genes are TRBV10-3 and TRBJ2-2; weak D call: TRBD1 (5 bases). This clonotype was sampled from a woman between 25 and 40 years old with COVID-19, enrolled during active disease. Sequencing was carried out using peripheral blood. CDR3 loop: CAISVKGKANTGELFF. DNA for the CDR3: TGTGCCATCAGTGTTAAGGGGAAGGCGAACACCGGGGAGCTGTTTTTT.